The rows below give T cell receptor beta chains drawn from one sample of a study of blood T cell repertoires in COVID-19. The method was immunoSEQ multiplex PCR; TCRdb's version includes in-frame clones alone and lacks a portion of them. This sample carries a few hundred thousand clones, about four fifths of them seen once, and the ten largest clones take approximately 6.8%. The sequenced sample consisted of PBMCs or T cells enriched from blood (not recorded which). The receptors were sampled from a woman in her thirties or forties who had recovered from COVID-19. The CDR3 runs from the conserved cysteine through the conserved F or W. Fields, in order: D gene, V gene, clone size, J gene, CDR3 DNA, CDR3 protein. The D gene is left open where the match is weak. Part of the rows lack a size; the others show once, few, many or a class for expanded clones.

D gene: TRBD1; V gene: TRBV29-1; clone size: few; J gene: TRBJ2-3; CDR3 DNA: TGCAGCGTTGACATCGGGACAGGGGCTACAGATACGCAGTATTTT; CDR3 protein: CSVDIGTGATDTQYF
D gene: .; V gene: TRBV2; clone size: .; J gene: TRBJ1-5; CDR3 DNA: TGTGCCAGCAGTTATGAGGCTTCTAGCAATCAGCCCCAGCATTTT; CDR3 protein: CASSYEASSNQPQHF
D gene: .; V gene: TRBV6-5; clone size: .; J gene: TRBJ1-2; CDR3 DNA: TGTGCCAGCGGCCGCGGGGGGGAACGTAGCTATGGCTACACCTTC; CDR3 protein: CASGRGGERSYGYTF
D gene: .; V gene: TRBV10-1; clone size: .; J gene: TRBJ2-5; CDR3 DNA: TGCGCCAGCAGTTTGGGTGGGAGTGGGGAGACCCAGTACTTC; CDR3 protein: CASSLGGSGETQYF
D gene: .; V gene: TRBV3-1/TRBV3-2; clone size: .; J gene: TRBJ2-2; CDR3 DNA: TGTGCCAGCAGCCAAGTAAGGGGGAACGGCGGGGAGCTGTTTTTT; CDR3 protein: CASSQVRGNGGELFF
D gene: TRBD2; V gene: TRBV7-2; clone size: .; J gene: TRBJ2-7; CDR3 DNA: TGTGCCAGCAGCTTAAGGCGGGAGCCCTACGAGCAGTACTTC; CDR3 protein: CASSLRREPYEQYF
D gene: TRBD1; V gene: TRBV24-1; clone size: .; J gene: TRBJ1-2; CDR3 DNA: TGTGCCACCAGCCTGGGTGAGGGGGCGCGGGGCTACACCTTC; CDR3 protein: CATSLGEGARGYTF
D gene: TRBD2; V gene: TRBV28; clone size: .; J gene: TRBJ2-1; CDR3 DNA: TGTGCCAGCAGTACCCCCCCCGGGACTAGCGGATACAATGAGCAGTTCTTC; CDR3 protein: CASSTPPGTSGYNEQFF
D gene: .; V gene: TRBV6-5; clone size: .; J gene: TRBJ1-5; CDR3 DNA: TGTGCCAGCAGGGGAGTTGGCAATCAGCCCCAGCATTTT; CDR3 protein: CASRGVGNQPQHF
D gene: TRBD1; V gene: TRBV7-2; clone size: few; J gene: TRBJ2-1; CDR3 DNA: TGTGCCAGCAGCTTAGCAGGGACAGTCTCCTACAATGAGCAGTTCTTC; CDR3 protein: CASSLAGTVSYNEQFF
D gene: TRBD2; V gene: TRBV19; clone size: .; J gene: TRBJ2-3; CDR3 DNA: TGTGCCAGTAGTATGAGGTCGGGGGGATTCACAGATACGCAGTATTTT; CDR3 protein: CASSMRSGGFTDTQYF
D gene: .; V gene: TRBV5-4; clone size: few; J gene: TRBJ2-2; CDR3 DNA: TGTGCCAGCAGCTTCTTCGTCGGGTCGAGGGAGCTGTTTTTT; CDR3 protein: CASSFFVGSRELFF
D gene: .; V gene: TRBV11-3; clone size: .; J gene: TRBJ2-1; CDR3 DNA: TGTGCCAGCACCCCCTGGGCACGCTCCTACAATGAGCAGTTCTTC; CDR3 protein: CASTPWARSYNEQFF
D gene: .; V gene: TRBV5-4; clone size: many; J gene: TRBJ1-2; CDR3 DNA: TGTGCCAGCAGCCCCGGGGAGGCGGGGGACTATGGCTACACCTTC; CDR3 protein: CASSPGEAGDYGYTF
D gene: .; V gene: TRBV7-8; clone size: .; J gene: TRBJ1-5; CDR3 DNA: TGTGCCAGCAGTTCAACAAGCAATCAGCCCCAGCATTTT; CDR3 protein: CASSSTSNQPQHF
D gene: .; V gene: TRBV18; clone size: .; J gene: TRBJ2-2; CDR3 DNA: TGTGCCAGCTCACCCATCTTAGGGGCAGACACCGGGGAGCTGTTTTTT; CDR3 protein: CASSPILGADTGELFF
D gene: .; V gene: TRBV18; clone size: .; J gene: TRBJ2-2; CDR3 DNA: TGTGCCAGCTCACCAGCAACAGGGAACACCGGGGAGCTGTTTTTT; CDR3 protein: CASSPATGNTGELFF
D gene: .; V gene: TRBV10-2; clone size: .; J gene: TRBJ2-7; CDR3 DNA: TGCGCCAGCAGTGAGGGCGGTCCCACCTACGAGCAGTACTTC; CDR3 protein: CASSEGGPTYEQYF
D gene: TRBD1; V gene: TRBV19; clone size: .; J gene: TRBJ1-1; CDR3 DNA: TGTGCCAGTAGTATAGGGGACAGGGGGCAGTGGACTGAAGCTTTCTTT; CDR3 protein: CASSIGDRGQWTEAFF
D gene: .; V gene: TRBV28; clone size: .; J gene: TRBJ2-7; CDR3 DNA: TGTGCCAGCAGCCCCCCCGGACAGAGCCACTACGAGCAGTACTTC; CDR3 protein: CASSPPGQSHYEQYF
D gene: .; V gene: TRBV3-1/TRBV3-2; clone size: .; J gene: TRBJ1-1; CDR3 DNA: TGTGCCAGCAGCCAGGAGGTCGGAGGAGCTTTCTTT; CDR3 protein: CASSQEVGGAFF
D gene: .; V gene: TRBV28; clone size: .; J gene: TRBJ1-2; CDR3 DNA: TGTGCCAGCAGTTTATCCCCCCAGTATGGCTACACCTTC; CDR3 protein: CASSLSPQYGYTF
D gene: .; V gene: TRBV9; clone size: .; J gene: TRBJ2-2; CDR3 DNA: TGTGCCAGCAGCGTAGCTAGCCACACCGGGGAGCTGTTTTTT; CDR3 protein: CASSVASHTGELFF
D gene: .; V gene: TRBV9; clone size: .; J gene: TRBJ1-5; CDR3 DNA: TGTGCCAGCAGCGCGGATCCAGGGGGCAATCAGCCCCAGCATTTT; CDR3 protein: CASSADPGGNQPQHF
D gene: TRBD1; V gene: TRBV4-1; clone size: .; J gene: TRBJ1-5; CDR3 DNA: TGCGCCAGCAGCCAAACGACAGGGACTGACAATCAGCCCCAGCATTTT; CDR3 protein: CASSQTTGTDNQPQHF
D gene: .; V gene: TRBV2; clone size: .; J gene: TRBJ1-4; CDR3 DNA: TGTGCCAGCCACGGAGGGGAATGGGAAAAACTGTTTTTT; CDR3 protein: CASHGGEWEKLFF
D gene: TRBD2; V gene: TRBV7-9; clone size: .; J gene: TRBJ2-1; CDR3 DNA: TGTGCCAGCAGCAGTTGGGAAGCGGGAGACAATGAGCAGTTCTTC; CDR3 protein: CASSSWEAGDNEQFF
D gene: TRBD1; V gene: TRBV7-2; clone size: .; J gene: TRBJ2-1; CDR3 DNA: TGTGCCAGCAGCTTAGTAGGGACAGGGTCCGGCAATGAGCAGTTCTTC; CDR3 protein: CASSLVGTGSGNEQFF
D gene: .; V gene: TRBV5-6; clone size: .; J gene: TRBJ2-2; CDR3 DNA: TGTGCCAGCAGCTTTGGAGGGATAGACACCGGGGAGCTGTTTTTT; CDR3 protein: CASSFGGIDTGELFF
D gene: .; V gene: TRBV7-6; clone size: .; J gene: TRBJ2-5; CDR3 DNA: TGTGCCAGCAACCGGGCCGGACAGATTACCCAAGAGACCCAGTACTTC; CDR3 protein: CASNRAGQITQETQYF
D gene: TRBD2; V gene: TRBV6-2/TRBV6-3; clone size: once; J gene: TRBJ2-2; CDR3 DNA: TGTGCCAGCAGCAAAAGACTAGCGGGAGGGGCCGGGGAGCTGTTTTTT; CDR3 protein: CASSKRLAGGAGELFF